This T cell receptor beta chain was sequenced for a study of cytomegalovirus exposure and HLA in healthy donors. Findings and caveats of the study: In an earlier analysis, in approximately 570 donors, most V segments appeared productive either ~87% or ~30% of the time.

As for this clone: The antigen is not known.

Germline CDR1 is SGHRS and CDR2 is YFSETQ. The CDR3 consists of 14 residues. V gave up 4 bases and J gave up 5 bases; unmatched junction bases: 6. The PCR ran on 60 Vbeta and 13 Jbeta primers. Method: immunoSEQ multiplex PCR; TCRdb's copy keeps in-frame clones and lacks some. The ten most abundant clones cover around 3.5% of a sample with more than 100,000 clones. This sequence was found in a man aged 40-55 years in good health and CMV-seronegative. Material: PBMCs. J is TRBJ2-3 and V is TRBV5-1; 8 bases are a match to TRBD1. DNA of the CDR3: TGCGCCAGCAGCCCGGACAGGGCCGGAGATACGCAGTATTTT. Amino acids: CASSPDRAGDTQYF.